These 30 T cell receptor beta chains share one sample of origin, sequenced in a study of chemoradiotherapy in HPV16-positive cancers. Generated by immunoSEQ multiplex PCR, the TCRdb table keeps only in-frame clones and is missing some. Among some 34,000 clones listed, about 88% were seen once. The source material was blood, sampled from a patient who underwent chemoradiotherapy. The receptor source for this set is a human donor with HPV-associated anogenital cancer.

The V call is TRBV5-1, the J call TRBJ1-1; D unresolved. Between the trimmed V and J ends, which lost 0 bases and 3 bases, there was a span of 0 bases. The CDR3 is 11 amino acids. Germline V CDR1 and CDR2: SGHRS, YFSETQ. The CDR3 region is CASSLDTEAFF. The CDR3 DNA is TGCGCCAGCAGCTTGGACACTGAAGCTTTCTTT.

The chain is built from TRBV5-1 and TRBJ1-1; 8 nucleotides align to TRBD1. CDR3 length: 14 amino acids. The germline V gene has CDR1 SGHRS and CDR2 YFSETQ. The V and J ends lost 4 bases and 4 bases, in that order; junction bases with no gene match: 6. The CDR3 coding sequence is TGCGCCAGCAGCCCTAGTACAGGGGGCACTGAAGCTTTCTTT. This encodes CASSPSTGGTEAFF.

V gene TRBV5-8 combines with J gene TRBJ2-1; 7 bases align to TRBD1. Germline lookup yields CDR1 SGHTS and CDR2 YDEGEE. Losses at the gene ends were 0 bases for V and 3 bases for J; bases not matched to a gene: 3. The CDR3 loop spans 15 amino acids. CDR3 loop: CASSLDPGGYNEQFF. In DNA form, the CDR3 reads TGTGCCAGCAGCTTGGATCCAGGGGGCTACAATGAGCAGTTCTTC.

V usage is TRBV5-6 and J usage is TRBJ1-4; 7 bases match TRBD1. CDR3 length: 15 residues. Trimming at V came to 4 bases and at J to 5 bases, leaving 8 bases not matched to a gene. Per the germline V gene, CDR1 is SGHDT and CDR2 is YYEEEE. CDR3 amino acids: CASSIQGNVNEKLFF. The CDR3, as DNA: TGTGCCAGCAGCATACAGGGGAATGTCAATGAAAAACTGTTTTTT.

This clone was found a few times. The chain employs TRBV25-1 and TRBJ2-5; 7 bases agree with TRBD1. With 4 bases clipped from V and 4 bases from J, the junction kept 6 bases outside the gene matches. This CDR3 is built from 14 residues. Germline CDR1 and CDR2: MGHDK and SYGVNS. The CDR3 loop is CASSALGGPETQYF. As DNA, the CDR3 is TGTGCCAGCAGTGCGTTAGGGGGCCCAGAGACCCAGTACTTC.

The chain recombines TRBV19 with TRBJ2-7; 9 bases are a match to TRBD2. J was trimmed by 2 bases and V by 2 bases; bases with no gene match: 7. This CDR3 has 16 residues. Germline V lookup: CDR1 LNHDA, CDR2 SQIVND (reference sequence). The CDR3 here is CASSIRAGGFTYEQYF. CDR3 DNA sequence: TGTGCCAGTAGTATAAGAGCGGGGGGATTTACCTACGAGCAGTACTTC.

The chain links TRBV11-2 to TRBJ1-6; D gene unclear. Germline V gives CDR1 SGHAT, CDR2 FQNNGV. V was trimmed by 2 bases and J by 4 bases, leaving 9 bases between them. The CDR3 consists of 15 residues. The CDR3, as DNA: TGTGCCAGCAGCTTAAGGAGTCCTTATAATTCACCCCTCCACTTT. Translated: CASSLRSPYNSPLHF.

The J gene is TRBJ2-1, the V gene TRBV5-1; possibly TRBD2 for D (5 bases). Germline V CDR1 and CDR2: SGHRS, YFSETQ. The CDR3 spans 18 residues. V was clipped by 2 bases and J by 5 bases, with 23 bases between them. The CDR3 DNA is TGCGCCAGCAGCTTCGATTTGGTTGGCGGCGGGCCGAACAATGAGCAGTTCTTC. Its protein product is CASSFDLVGGGPNNEQFF.

V is TRBV19 and J is TRBJ2-5; D might be TRBD1 (6 bases). V dropped 8 bases and J dropped 2 bases, with 12 bases sitting between them. CDR1 and CDR2 (germline): LNHDA, SQIVND (reference sequence). There are 13 residues in the CDR3. The CDR3 reads CASGPTGQETQYF. The CDR3 coding sequence is TGTGCCAGTGGTCCGACAGGACAAGAGACCCAGTACTTC.

The chain is built from TRBV2 and TRBJ1-5; D ambiguous. This CDR3 region has 16 residues. Per germline, CDR1 SNHLY and CDR2 FYNNEI. V lost 7 bases and J 3 bases, leaving 19 bases between the germline ends. The chain's CDR3 is CASIKDRGLSNQPQHF. Written as DNA, the CDR3 is TGTGCCAGCATAAAGGATAGAGGACTTTCCAATCAGCCCCAGCATTTT.

Here the CDR3 DNA reads TGTGCCAGCAGTTACAGGACTAGCGGAGCCACAGATACGCAGTATTTT. Residues: CASSYRTSGATDTQYF. The rearrangement joins TRBV13 to TRBJ2-3; TRBD2 matches at 10 bases. The CDR3 is made up of 16 amino acids. Losses at the gene ends were 6 bases for V and 2 bases for J; bases not matched to a gene: 8. Germline V CDR1 and CDR2: PRHDT, FYEKMQ (reference sequence).

The chain links TRBV7-9 to TRBJ1-5; 9 bases are a match to TRBD1. The V gene's germline CDR1 is SEHNR and CDR2 FQNEAQ (reference sequence). CDR3 length: 16 amino acids. The trim removed 4 bases at V and 2 bases at J, leaving 6 bases unmatched. DNA of the CDR3: TGTGCCAGCAGCTCCTCAAGACAGGGGGGCAATCAGCCCCAGCATTTT. Translation: CASSSSRQGGNQPQHF.

The chain couples TRBV4-1 to TRBJ2-7; D may match TRBD1 or TRBD2 (6 bases each). The CDR3 totals 15 residues. Per germline, CDR1 MGHRA and CDR2 YSYEKL. V was shortened by 0 bases and J by 3 bases, with 12 bases between the two germline ends. The DNA of the CDR3 is TGCGCCAGCAGCCAAGACGGGGGCGGGAACTACGAGCAGTACTTC. As protein: CASSQDGGGNYEQYF.

The V and J genes are TRBV5-1 and TRBJ2-5; 7 bases align to TRBD2. From germline, CDR1 is SGHRS and CDR2 YFSETQ. V gave up 4 bases and J gave up 2 bases; unmatched junction bases: 8. This CDR3 has 15 residues. CDR3 nucleotide sequence: TGCGCCAGCAGCCCGCAAGGACTAGTTCAAGAGACCCAGTACTTC. Protein product: CASSPQGLVQETQYF.

This clone has just one count. J is TRBJ1-5 and V is TRBV6-1; possibly TRBD1 for D (6 bases). The germline CDR1 and CDR2 sequences are MNHNS and SASEGT. The CDR3 extends over 14 amino acids. V shed 5 bases and J shed 3 bases, with 11 bases lying between them. The CDR3 DNA sequence: TGTGCCAGCAGTCCGACAGGATACAATCAGCCCCAGCATTTT. It translates to CASSPTGYNQPQHF.

The V call is TRBV11-2, the J call TRBJ2-7, with TRBD2 as a possible D gene (7 bases). This CDR3 has 16 residues. Germline assignment: CDR1 SGHAT and CDR2 FQNNGV. V was trimmed by 7 bases and J by 3 bases, leaving 22 bases between them. The CDR3, as DNA: TGTGCCAGCACCAAGGAAGGGGGGGCCTTTAACTACGAGCAGTACTTC. It specifies CASTKEGGAFNYEQYF.

The rearrangement uses TRBV7-9 and TRBJ1-4; TRBD1 is a possible D gene (5 bases). The V and J ends lost 3 bases and 8 bases respectively, with 13 bases between them. CDR3 length equals 14 residues. Looked up from germline, CDR1 is SEHNR and CDR2 is FQNEAQ (reference sequence). In nucleotides, the CDR3 is TGTGCCAGCAGCTTGGGGAACCGGGACGAAAAACTGTTTTTT. Its translation: CASSLGNRDEKLFF.

The V gene is TRBV18, the J gene TRBJ2-3; 11 bases match TRBD2. Unmatched junction bases numbered 21, after V lost 5 bases and J lost 2 bases. Per the germline V gene, CDR1 is KGHSH and CDR2 is LQKENI. CDR3 size: 21 residues. This CDR3 is CASSTQTVSSGGPVFTDTQYF. Written as DNA, the CDR3 is TGTGCCAGCTCAACGCAGACGGTGTCTAGCGGGGGGCCGGTCTTCACAGATACGCAGTATTTT.

J is TRBJ2-7 and V is TRBV4-1, with no clear D. V dropped 0 bases and J dropped 6 bases, with 12 bases sitting between them. CDR3 size: 14 residues. Germline lookup yields CDR1 MGHRA and CDR2 YSYEKL. This CDR3 reads CASSQDPGAAEQYF. DNA of the CDR3: TGCGCCAGCAGCCAAGATCCGGGTGCGGCCGAGCAGTACTTC.

J is TRBJ1-1 and V is TRBV19; the match to TRBD1 covers 8 bases. The CDR3 has 15 residues. Germline loops: CDR1 LNHDA, CDR2 SQIVND (reference sequence). Trimming at V came to 4 bases and at J to 5 bases, leaving 9 bases not matched to a gene. CDR3 DNA: TGTGCCAGTAGTACACATGGACAGGGAATGACTGAAGCTTTCTTT. Amino acid sequence: CASSTHGQGMTEAFF.

The rearrangement joins TRBV6-6 to TRBJ1-6, with D possibly matching TRBD1 (6 bases). The CDR3 extends over 13 amino acids. V lost 2 bases and J 10 bases, leaving 9 bases between the germline ends. Per the germline V gene, CDR1 is MNHNY and CDR2 is SVGAGI (reference sequence). CDR3 in amino acids: CASSYEGGSPLHF. CDR3 nucleotide sequence: TGTGCCAGCAGTTACGAGGGGGGCTCACCCCTCCACTTT.

This chain joins TRBV19 and TRBJ1-1; a possible D gene is TRBD1 (6 bases). The CDR3 loop spans 13 amino acids. The germline V gene encodes CDR1 LNHDA and CDR2 SQIVND (reference sequence). V was trimmed by 3 bases and J by 6 bases, leaving 11 bases between them. The CDR3 DNA is TGTGCCAGTAGTATGTGGACAGACTCTGAAGCTTTCTTT. Protein product: CASSMWTDSEAFF.

The rearrangement uses TRBV27 and TRBJ1-1; TRBD1 aligns across 8 bases. The CDR3 spans 14 residues. CDR1 MNHEY and CDR2 SMNVEV come from the germline V gene (reference sequence). V lost 7 bases, J lost 6 bases, and 10 bases stayed unmatched. This CDR3 reads CASISGGHTPEAFF. As DNA, the CDR3 is TGTGCCAGCATCTCAGGGGGCCACACACCTGAAGCTTTCTTT.

This chain uses TRBV7-9 with TRBJ1-1; 7 bases line up with TRBD1. The junction had 7 bases not matched to a gene; V was cut back by 6 bases and J by 0 bases. The CDR3 runs to 15 residues. CDR1 is SEHNR, CDR2 FQNEAQ, per germline (reference sequence). The CDR3 coding sequence is TGTGCCAGCAGGCCCAAGGACAGGCTGAACACTGAAGCTTTCTTT. It codes for CASRPKDRLNTEAFF.

The chain couples TRBV5-4 to TRBJ1-1, with D unresolved. CDR3 length: 13 residues. Germline loops: CDR1 SGHNT, CDR2 YYREEE (reference sequence). V was trimmed by 4 bases and J by 1 base, leaving 8 bases between them. CDR3 DNA: TGTGCCAGCAGCCCCAGCTGGAACACTGAAGCTTTCTTT. Its protein is CASSPSWNTEAFF.

The V gene is TRBV7-7, the J gene TRBJ2-7; 8 bases fit TRBD1. The V gene's germline CDR1 is SSHAT and CDR2 FNYEAQ (reference sequence). The CDR3 sequence is 14 residues long. J gave up 2 bases and V 5 bases, and 5 bases lay outside the gene matches. CDR3 DNA: TGTGCCAGCAGCCCCCGGGACAGGACCTACGAGCAGTACTTC. It codes for CASSPRDRTYEQYF.

The chain employs TRBV19 and TRBJ2-3; 8 bases are a match to TRBD1. The CDR3 covers 16 residues. Germline V gene sequence: CDR1 LNHDA, CDR2 SQIVND (reference sequence). The V gene end was trimmed by 5 bases and the J gene end by 1 base; junction bases not matched to a gene: 8. The CDR3 DNA follows: TGTGCCAGTAGTGTCGGACAGGGCTTTCGCACAGATACGCAGTATTTT. Residues: CASSVGQGFRTDTQYF.

This clone has a handful of counts. The genes are TRBV7-9 and TRBJ2-7; D is perhaps TRBD1 or TRBD2 (5 bases each). The CDR3 loop spans 17 amino acids. The germline V gene encodes CDR1 SEHNR and CDR2 FQNEAQ (reference sequence). V dropped 2 bases and J dropped 1 base, with 18 bases sitting between them. CDR3 protein: CASSLSPGVTESYEQYF. The CDR3 DNA reads as TGTGCCAGCAGCTTAAGTCCCGGGGTGACAGAGTCCTACGAGCAGTACTTC. The full variable domain, its missing parts supplied by reference TRBV7-9 and TRBJ2-7, is DTGVSQNPRHKITKRGQNVTFRCDPISEHNRLYWYRQTLGQGPEFLTYFQNEAQLEKSRLLSDRFSAERPKGSFSTLEIQRTEQGDSAMYLCASSLSPGVTESYEQYFGPGTRLTVT.

This clone appeared once. The V call is TRBV2, the J call TRBJ2-7; D tentatively reads TRBD1 or TRBD2 (5 bases each). Germline V CDR1 and CDR2: SNHLY, FYNNEI. Between the trimmed V and J ends, which lost 9 bases and 1 base, there was a span of 13 bases. CDR3 length equals 13 residues. Here the CDR3 DNA reads TGTGCCAGGAGAGGGGCCGGATCCTACGAGCAGTACTTC. This codes for CARRGAGSYEQYF.

V is TRBV19 and J is TRBJ2-3; TRBD2 agrees at 10 bases. The CDR3 length is 17 residues. Germline assignment: CDR1 LNHDA and CDR2 SQIVND (reference sequence). Trimming cost V 5 bases and J 1 base; bases outside gene matches: 9. CDR3 in amino acids: CASSSRTSGGGTDTQYF. CDR3 bases: TGTGCCAGTAGTTCAAGGACTAGCGGAGGAGGCACAGATACGCAGTATTTT.